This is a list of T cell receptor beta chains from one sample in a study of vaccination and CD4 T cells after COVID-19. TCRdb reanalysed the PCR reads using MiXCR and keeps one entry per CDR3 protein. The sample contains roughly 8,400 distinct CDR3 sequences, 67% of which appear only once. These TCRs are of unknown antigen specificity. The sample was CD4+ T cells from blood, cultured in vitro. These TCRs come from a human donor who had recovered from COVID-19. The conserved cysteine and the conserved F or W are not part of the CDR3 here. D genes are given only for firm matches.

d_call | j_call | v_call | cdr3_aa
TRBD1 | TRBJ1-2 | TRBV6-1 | ASSEPGGGYGYT
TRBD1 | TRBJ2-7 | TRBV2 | ASSLRAYRDRGFEQY
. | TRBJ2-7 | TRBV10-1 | ASSESKGLGSYEQY
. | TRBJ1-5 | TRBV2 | ASSEGQTYNQPQH
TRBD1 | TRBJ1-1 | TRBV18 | ASSPPAGGETEAF
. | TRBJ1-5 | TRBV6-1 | ASSEGPYQPQH
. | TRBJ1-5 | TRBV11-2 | ASSGRRDSNQPQH
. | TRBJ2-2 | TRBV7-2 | ASSLHTGELF
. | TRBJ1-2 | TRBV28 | ASSPTLWTAGRGYT
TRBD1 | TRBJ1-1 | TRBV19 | ASRGTGATEAF
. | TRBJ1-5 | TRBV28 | ASRPPNRVRSNQPQH
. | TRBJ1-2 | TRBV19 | ASRKELGYGYT
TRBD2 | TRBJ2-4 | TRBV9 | ASSVGLAGGRDIQY
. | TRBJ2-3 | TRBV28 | ASSFRSLTDTQY
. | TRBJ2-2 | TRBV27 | ASSVYRFTGELF
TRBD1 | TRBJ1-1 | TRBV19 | ASSTGTAENEAF
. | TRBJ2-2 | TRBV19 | ASSSRARPSDTGELF
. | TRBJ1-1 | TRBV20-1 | SASAAMNTEAF
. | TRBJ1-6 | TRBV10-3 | AISESKVGRGDSPLH
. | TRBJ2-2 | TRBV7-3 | ASSLLPGINTGELF
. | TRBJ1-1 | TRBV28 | ASSSTEHGAF
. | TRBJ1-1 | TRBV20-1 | SAPPQTVNTEAF
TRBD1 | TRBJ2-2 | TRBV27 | ASALADRGRRTGELF
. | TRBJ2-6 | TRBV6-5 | ASSSLLGRRGSSGANVLT
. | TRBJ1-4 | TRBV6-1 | ASRGDGFFATNEKLF
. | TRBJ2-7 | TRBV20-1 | SARAGRGGTYEQY
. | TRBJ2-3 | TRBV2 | ASSEGQASTDTQY
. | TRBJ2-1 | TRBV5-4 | ASSLGGGSYNEQF
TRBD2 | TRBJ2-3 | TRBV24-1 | ATSGSGGQDTQY
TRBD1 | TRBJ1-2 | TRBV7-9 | ASSFAGTGGYGYT
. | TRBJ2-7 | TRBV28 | ASFYREYEQY
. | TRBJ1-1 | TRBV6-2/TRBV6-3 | ASTIRGNTEAF
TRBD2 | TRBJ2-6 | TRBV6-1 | ASSERGAGVDGANVLT
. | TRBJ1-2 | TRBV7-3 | ASSANGFGADYGYT
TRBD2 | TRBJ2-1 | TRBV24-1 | ATSDLAGGRSYNEQF
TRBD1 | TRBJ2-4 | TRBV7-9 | ASSQGQSMAKNIQY
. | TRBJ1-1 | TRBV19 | ASSRWDTGNTEAF
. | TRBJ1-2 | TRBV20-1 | SARDRVRGGYT
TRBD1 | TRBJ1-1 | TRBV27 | ASSFQGAQNTEAF
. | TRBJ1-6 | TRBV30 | AWSLVNSPLH